The source of this T cell receptor (beta chain) is a study of beta chain features in type 1 diabetes. CDR3 size: 15 residues. Losses at the gene ends were 5 bases for V and 5 bases for J; bases not matched to a gene: 7. From germline, CDR1 is SGHTA and CDR2 FQGNSA. Isolated RNA was reverse transcribed in full, so expressed TCRB transcripts were sequenced. The data were produced by immunoSEQ multiplex PCR, yet TCRdb's version contains in-frame clones alone and is incomplete. This table holds hundreds of thousands of clones, about 15% found once. V and J are TRBV7-2 and TRBJ2-1, with 9 bases that match TRBD2. What was sequenced was naive CD4+ T cells from blood. This TCR derives from a man younger than 40 in good health. In nucleotides, the CDR3 is TGTGCCAGCAGCATAGAGGTAGCGGGGGACAATGAGCAGTTCTTC. Protein: CASSIEVAGDNEQFF.